This TCR beta chain was documented in a study of blood T cell repertoires in COVID-19. The protocol was immunoSEQ multiplex PCR, while the TCRdb copy is restricted to in-frame clones and leaves out a portion. This table holds approximately 300,000 clones, roughly 90% found once. The count of this clone is one. CDR1 is LGHNA, CDR2 YSLEER, per germline. Losses at the gene ends were 0 bases for V and 5 bases for J; bases not matched to a gene: 6. The length of the CDR3 is 15 residues. The source is a man between 18 and 29 years old with active or convalescent COVID-19. The chain is built from TRBV4-3 and TRBJ1-2; 7 positions agree with TRBD1. The material sequenced was peripheral blood. The CDR3 reads CASSQERQGGYGYTF. CDR3 DNA sequence: TGCGCCAGCAGCCAAGAACGACAGGGTGGTTATGGCTACACCTTC.